The entry below gives a single T cell receptor beta chain sequence along with its context. No antigen is known for it. The data belong to a study of breast tumors, draining lymph nodes, adjacent tissues. From the multiplex PCR reads, TCRdb called clonotypes with MiXCR, one entry per CDR3 protein. Counted here are 100,000 or so distinct CDR3 sequences, 21% occurring once; the ten biggest clones make up 1% to 1.5%. General observations from the study: Luminal-like breast cancer showed significantly greater tumor-nontumor repertoire similarity than basal-like breast cancer did.

Between the trimmed V and J ends, which lost 3 bases and 3 bases, there was a span of 14 bases. From germline, CDR1 is SGHVS and CDR2 FNYEAQ. The CDR3 extends over 15 amino acids. Breast cancer patients provided tissue from their axillary draining lymph nodes. The chain is built from TRBV7-6 and TRBJ1-1; TRBD1 is a possible D gene (5 bases). Source material: axillary lymph node tissue. The TCR originated in a female donor with breast cancer. Some clones in this sample may be carry-over from other donors' samples. In nucleotides, the CDR3 is TGTGCCAGCAGCTTGCACGAGGGGCCGGACACTGAAGCTTTCTTT. It encodes CASSLHEGPDTEAFF.